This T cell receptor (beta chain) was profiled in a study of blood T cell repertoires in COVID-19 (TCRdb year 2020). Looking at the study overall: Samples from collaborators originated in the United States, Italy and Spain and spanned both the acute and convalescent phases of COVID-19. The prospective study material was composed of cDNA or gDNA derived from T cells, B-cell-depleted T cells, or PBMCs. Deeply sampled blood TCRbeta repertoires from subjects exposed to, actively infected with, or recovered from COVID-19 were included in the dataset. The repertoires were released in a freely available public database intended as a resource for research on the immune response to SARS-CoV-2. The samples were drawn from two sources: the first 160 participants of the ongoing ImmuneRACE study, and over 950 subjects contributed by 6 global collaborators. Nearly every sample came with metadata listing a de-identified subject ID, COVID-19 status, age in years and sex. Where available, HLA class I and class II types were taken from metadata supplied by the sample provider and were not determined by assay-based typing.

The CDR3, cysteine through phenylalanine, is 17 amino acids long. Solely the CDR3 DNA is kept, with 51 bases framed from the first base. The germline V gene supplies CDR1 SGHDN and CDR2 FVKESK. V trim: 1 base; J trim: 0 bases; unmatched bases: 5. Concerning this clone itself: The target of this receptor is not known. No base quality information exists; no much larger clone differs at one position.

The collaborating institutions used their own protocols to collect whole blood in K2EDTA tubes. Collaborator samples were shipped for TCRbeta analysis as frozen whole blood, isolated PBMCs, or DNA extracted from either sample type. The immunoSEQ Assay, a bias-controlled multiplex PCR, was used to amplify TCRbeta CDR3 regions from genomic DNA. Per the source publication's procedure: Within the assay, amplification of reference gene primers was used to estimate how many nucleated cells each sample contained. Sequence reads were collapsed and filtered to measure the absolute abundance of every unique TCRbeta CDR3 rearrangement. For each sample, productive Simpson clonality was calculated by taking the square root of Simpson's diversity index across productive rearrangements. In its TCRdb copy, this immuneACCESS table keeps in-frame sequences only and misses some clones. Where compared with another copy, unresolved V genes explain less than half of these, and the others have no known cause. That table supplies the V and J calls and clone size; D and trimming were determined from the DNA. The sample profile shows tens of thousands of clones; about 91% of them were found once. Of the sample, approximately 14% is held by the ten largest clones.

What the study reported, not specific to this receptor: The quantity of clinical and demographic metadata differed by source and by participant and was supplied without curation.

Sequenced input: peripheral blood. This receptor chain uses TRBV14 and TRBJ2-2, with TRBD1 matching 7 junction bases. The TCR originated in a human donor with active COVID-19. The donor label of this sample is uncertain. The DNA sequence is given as TGTGCCAGCAGCCAAGGTTCCGGGACAGCGAACACCGGGGAGCTGTTTTTT. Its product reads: CASSQGSGTANTGELFF.